Only a few counts were recorded for the clone carrying this T cell receptor beta chain. Researchers ran the PCR with 60 Vbeta and 13 Jbeta primers. The assay was immunoSEQ multiplex PCR, and TCRdb's table has in-frame clones only and misses some. The repertoire holds 150,000 to 160,000 clones, with roughly 70% as singletons. This entry belongs to a study of cytomegalovirus exposure and HLA in healthy donors. V gave up 4 bases and J gave up 2 bases; unmatched junction bases: 8. Germline CDR1 reads MDHEN; CDR2 reads SYDVKM. The CDR3 contains 17 residues. J is TRBJ2-3 and V is TRBV28, with 11 bases identical to TRBD1. Sequencing input: PBMCs. The TCR was taken from a man aged 25-40 years in good health and CMV-seronegative. CDR3 nucleotides: TGTGCCAGCAGTTCCCATCCGGGACAGGGGGACACAGATACGCAGTATTTT. It is translated as CASSSHPGQGDTDTQYF.